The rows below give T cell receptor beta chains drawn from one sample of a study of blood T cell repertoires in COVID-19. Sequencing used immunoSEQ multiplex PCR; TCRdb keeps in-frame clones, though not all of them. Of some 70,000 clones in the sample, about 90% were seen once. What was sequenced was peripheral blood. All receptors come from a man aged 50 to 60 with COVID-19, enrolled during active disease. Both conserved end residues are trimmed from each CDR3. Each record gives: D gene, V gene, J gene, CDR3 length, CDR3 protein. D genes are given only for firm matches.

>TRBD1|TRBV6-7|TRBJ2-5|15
ASSYYDARQGKETQY
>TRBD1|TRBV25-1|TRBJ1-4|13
ASSTRTGPVEKLF
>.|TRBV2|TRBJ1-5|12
ASSEPPGDQPQH
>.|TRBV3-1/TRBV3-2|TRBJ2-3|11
ASSQGNQGTQY
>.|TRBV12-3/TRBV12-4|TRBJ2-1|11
ASLPQGGNEQF
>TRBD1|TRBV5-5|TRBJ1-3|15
ASSLGGWDRGLVTIY
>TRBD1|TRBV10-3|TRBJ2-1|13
AISRTGDLYNEQF
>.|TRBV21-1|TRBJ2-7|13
ASSKRRTVSYEQY
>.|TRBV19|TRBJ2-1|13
ASTADGLRYNEQF
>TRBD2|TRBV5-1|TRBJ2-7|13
ASSLASSGAYEQY
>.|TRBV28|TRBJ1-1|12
ASSWRGMNTEAF
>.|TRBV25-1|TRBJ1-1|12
ASSDGNWQGEAF
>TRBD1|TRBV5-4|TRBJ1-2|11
ASSWGTDYGYT
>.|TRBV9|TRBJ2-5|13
ASSVDWERGETQY
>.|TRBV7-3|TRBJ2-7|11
ASSSRIADEQY
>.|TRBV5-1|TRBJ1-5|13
ASSITGTSNQPQH
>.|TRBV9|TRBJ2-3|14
ASSVGPHPVTDTRY
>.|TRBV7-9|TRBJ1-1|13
ASSLGDSRNTEAF
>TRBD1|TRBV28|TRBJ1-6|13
ASSGQGAFNSPLH
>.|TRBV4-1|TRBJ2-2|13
ASSQGLRGTGELF
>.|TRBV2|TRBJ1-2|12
ASSQGTVRGVYT
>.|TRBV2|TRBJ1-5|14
ASSERSTGNNQPQH
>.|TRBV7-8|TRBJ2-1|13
ASSRGGDGFYEQF
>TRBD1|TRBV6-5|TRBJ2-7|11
ASIRGFSYEQY
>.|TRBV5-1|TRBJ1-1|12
ASKLEGIYTEAF
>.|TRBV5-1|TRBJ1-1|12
ASSSGLLNTEAF
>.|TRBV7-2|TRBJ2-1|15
ASSLLAQTDLYNEQF
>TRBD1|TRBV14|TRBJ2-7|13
ASSQAVGQAYEQY
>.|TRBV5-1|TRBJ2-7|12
ASSLAVRGYEQY
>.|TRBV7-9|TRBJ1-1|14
ASSLALGVRYTEAF
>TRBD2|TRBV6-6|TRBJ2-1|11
ASSYSTGGEQF
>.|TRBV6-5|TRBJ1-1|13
ASSYEGTANTEAF
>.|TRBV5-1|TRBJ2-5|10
ASSLAFETQY
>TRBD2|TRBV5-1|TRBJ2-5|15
ASSLGLAGASQETQY
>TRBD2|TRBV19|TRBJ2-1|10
ASSWGGKEQF
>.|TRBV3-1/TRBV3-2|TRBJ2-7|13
ASSQGPVRTVEQY
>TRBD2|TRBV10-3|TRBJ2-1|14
AISESLAGVRNEQF
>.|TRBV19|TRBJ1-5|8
ASGDQPQH
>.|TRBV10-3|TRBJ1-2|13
AISESGQTNYGYT
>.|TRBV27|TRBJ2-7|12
ASNLGGAGDEQY
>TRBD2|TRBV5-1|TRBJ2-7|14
ASSLGLAGSHYEQY
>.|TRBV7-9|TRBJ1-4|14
ASSVPRTPGGEKLF
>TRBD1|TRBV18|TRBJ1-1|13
ASSPLGTANTEAF
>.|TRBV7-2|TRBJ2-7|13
ASSPRTGESYEQY
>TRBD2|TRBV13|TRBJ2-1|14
ASRDSGTRFGGEQF
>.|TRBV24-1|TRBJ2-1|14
ATSGPSGVSYNEQF
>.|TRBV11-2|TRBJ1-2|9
ASSLRSGYT
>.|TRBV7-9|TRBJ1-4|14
ASSFLSAGNNEKLF
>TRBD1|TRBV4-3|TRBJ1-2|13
ASSQDTRQGYGYT
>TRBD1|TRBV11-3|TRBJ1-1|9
ASRTGTEAF
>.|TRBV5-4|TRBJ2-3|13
ASSVQGGDGDTQY
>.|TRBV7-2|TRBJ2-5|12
ASSLVVQQETQY
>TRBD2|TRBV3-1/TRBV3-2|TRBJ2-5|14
ASSQDFLAGAETQY
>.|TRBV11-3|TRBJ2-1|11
ASSLAEYNEQF
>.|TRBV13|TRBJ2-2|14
ASLAPTPLNTGELF
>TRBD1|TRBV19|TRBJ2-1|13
ASRWADRDHNEQF
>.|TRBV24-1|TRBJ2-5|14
ATSDLGLGGQETQY